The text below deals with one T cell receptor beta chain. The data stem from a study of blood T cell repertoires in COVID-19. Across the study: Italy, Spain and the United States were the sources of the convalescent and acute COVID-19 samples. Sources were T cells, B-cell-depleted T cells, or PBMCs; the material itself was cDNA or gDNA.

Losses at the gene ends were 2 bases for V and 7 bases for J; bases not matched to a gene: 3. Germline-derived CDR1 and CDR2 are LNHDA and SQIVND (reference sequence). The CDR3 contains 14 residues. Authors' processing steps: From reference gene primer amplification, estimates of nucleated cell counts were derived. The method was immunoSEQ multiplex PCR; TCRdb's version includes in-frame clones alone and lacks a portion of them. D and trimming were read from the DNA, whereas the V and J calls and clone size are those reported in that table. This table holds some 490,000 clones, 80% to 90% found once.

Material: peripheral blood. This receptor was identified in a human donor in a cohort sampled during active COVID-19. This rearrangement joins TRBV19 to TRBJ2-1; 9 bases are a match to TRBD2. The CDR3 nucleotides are TGTGCCAGTAGTATAATAGCGGGGGTTAATGAGCAGTTCTTC. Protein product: CASSIIAGVNEQFF.